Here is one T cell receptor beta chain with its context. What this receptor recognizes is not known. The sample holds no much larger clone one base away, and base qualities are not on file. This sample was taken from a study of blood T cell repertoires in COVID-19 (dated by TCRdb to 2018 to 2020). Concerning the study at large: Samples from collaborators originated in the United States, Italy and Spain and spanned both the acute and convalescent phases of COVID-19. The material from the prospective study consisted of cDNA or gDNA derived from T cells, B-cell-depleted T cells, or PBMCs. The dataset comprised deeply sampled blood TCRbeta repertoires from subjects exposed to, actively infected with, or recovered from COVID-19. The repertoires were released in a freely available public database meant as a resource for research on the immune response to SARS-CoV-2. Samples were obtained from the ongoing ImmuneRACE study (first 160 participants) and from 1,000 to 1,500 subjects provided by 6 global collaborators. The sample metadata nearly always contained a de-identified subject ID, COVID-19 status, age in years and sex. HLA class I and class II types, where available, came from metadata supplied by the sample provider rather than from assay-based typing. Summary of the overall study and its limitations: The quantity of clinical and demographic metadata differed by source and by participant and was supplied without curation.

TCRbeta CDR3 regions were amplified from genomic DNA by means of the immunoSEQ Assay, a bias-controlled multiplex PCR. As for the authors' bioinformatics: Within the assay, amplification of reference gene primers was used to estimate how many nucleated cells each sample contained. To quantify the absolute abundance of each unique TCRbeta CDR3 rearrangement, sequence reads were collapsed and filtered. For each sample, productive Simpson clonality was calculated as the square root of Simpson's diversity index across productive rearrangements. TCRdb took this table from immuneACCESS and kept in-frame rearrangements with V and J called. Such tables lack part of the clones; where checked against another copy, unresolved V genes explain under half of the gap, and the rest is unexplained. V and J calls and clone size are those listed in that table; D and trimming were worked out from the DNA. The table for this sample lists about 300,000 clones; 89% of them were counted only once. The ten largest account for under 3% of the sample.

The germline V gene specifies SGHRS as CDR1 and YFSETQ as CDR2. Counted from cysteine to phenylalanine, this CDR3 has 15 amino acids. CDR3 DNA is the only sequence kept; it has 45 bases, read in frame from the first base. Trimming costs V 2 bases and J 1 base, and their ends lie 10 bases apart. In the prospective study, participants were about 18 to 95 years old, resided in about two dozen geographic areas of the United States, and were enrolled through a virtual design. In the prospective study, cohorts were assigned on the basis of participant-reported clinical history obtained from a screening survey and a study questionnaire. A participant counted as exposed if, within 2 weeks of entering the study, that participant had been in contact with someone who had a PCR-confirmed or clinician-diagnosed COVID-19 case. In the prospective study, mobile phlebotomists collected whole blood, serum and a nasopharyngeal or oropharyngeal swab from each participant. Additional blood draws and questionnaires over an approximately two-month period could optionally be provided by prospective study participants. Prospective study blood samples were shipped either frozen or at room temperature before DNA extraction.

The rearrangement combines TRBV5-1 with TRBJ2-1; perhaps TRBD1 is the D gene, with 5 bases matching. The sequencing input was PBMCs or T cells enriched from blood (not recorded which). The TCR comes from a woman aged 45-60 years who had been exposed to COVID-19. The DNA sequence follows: TGCGCCAGCAGCTTAGGGGTATTGTCCTACAATGAGCAGTTCTTC. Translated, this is CASSLGVLSYNEQFF.